The rows below give T cell receptor beta chains drawn from one sample of a study of blood T cell repertoires in COVID-19. Measured with immunoSEQ multiplex PCR; TCRdb has only the in-frame clones, and not every one. The sample contains 150,000 to 200,000 clones, around 80% of which appear only once. Input material: peripheral blood. Receptors originate from a man in his 60s with acute or convalescent COVID-19. The CDR3 runs from the conserved cysteine through the conserved F or W. D genes are given only for firm matches. Only part of the rows carry a size: once, few, many, or a class if the clone is expanded.

D gene: -
clone size: -
CDR3 length: 14
V gene: TRBV5-1
J gene: TRBJ1-3
CDR3 DNA: TGCGCCAGCAGCTTGGTCCTAGGTGGAAACACCATATATTTT
CDR3 protein: CASSLVLGGNTIYF

D gene: -
clone size: -
CDR3 length: 13
V gene: TRBV12-3/TRBV12-4
J gene: TRBJ1-2
CDR3 DNA: TGTGCCAGCAGTTTGCGGACTTCCTATGGCTACACCTTC
CDR3 protein: CASSLRTSYGYTF

D gene: TRBD1
clone size: few
CDR3 length: 12
V gene: TRBV2
J gene: TRBJ2-7
CDR3 DNA: TGTGCCAGCAGTGAGACCGGGACAGCGGCCTTGTTC
CDR3 protein: CASSETGTAALF

D gene: TRBD1
clone size: -
CDR3 length: 15
V gene: TRBV2
J gene: TRBJ2-4
CDR3 DNA: TGTGCCAGCATTAGGGGGGGACAGGGGCCCCACATTCAGTACTTC
CDR3 protein: CASIRGGQGPHIQYF

D gene: -
clone size: -
CDR3 length: 14
V gene: TRBV9
J gene: TRBJ1-1
CDR3 DNA: TGTGCCAGCAGCGTATCTTACGGGATTGCTGAAGCTTTCTTT
CDR3 protein: CASSVSYGIAEAFF

D gene: TRBD1
clone size: -
CDR3 length: 14
V gene: TRBV4-1
J gene: TRBJ1-2
CDR3 DNA: TGCGCCAGCAGCCGGCCGGGACAGAGACGTGGCTACACCTTC
CDR3 protein: CASSRPGQRRGYTF

D gene: -
clone size: -
CDR3 length: 12
V gene: TRBV30
J gene: TRBJ2-7
CDR3 DNA: TGTGCCTGGAGTGTACCCAGGGACGAGCAGTACTTC
CDR3 protein: CAWSVPRDEQYF

D gene: -
clone size: -
CDR3 length: 16
V gene: TRBV7-8
J gene: TRBJ2-3
CDR3 DNA: TGTGCCAGCAGCTCATATAGGACGGGAAACACAGATACGCAGTATTTT
CDR3 protein: CASSSYRTGNTDTQYF

D gene: TRBD2
clone size: -
CDR3 length: 14
V gene: TRBV11-2
J gene: TRBJ2-2
CDR3 DNA: TGTGCCAGCAGCCTAGCGGCGGCGACCGGGGAGCTGTTTTTT
CDR3 protein: CASSLAAATGELFF

D gene: TRBD1
clone size: -
CDR3 length: 16
V gene: TRBV5-1
J gene: TRBJ2-7
CDR3 DNA: TGCGCCAGCAGCTTGGCAGGGGGACAGCCTGCCTACGAGCAGTACTTC
CDR3 protein: CASSLAGGQPAYEQYF

D gene: -
clone size: -
CDR3 length: 13
V gene: TRBV10-3
J gene: TRBJ1-1
CDR3 DNA: TGTGCCATCAGTGAGGCAGGGATCCCTGAAGCTTTCTTT
CDR3 protein: CAISEAGIPEAFF

D gene: TRBD2
clone size: -
CDR3 length: 18
V gene: TRBV5-6
J gene: TRBJ2-1
CDR3 DNA: TGTGCCAGCAGCGCTGGACTAGCGGGGGGCCTCTCCTACAATGAGCAGTTCTTC
CDR3 protein: CASSAGLAGGLSYNEQFF

D gene: -
clone size: -
CDR3 length: 19
V gene: TRBV1
J gene: TRBJ1-2
CDR3 DNA: TGCACCAGCAGCCAAGCAAAAGGGGGGACAGGGAGTGGCGACTATGGCTACACCTTC
CDR3 protein: CTSSQAKGGTGSGDYGYTF

D gene: -
clone size: once
CDR3 length: 13
V gene: TRBV11-3
J gene: TRBJ1-1
CDR3 DNA: TGTGCCAGCAGCCTGTACAGGGACACTGAAGCTTTCTTT
CDR3 protein: CASSLYRDTEAFF

D gene: -
clone size: -
CDR3 length: 13
V gene: TRBV18
J gene: TRBJ2-2
CDR3 DNA: TGTGCCAGCTCACCACTAATACACGGGGAGCTGTTTTTT
CDR3 protein: CASSPLIHGELFF

D gene: -
clone size: once
CDR3 length: 14
V gene: TRBV5-4
J gene: TRBJ1-3
CDR3 DNA: TGTGCCAGCAGCTTCGAGACAGGCGGAAACACCATATATTTT
CDR3 protein: CASSFETGGNTIYF

D gene: -
clone size: -
CDR3 length: 15
V gene: TRBV4-1
J gene: TRBJ2-7
CDR3 DNA: TGCGCCAGCAGCCAGCAGACATCCCCGGACTACGAGCAGTACTTC
CDR3 protein: CASSQQTSPDYEQYF

D gene: TRBD1
clone size: few
CDR3 length: 15
V gene: TRBV13
J gene: TRBJ1-2
CDR3 DNA: TGTGCCAGCAGCCCCGGGACAGGGATGGGACCTGGCTACACCTTC
CDR3 protein: CASSPGTGMGPGYTF

D gene: TRBD1
clone size: once
CDR3 length: 12
V gene: TRBV29-1
J gene: TRBJ1-2
CDR3 DNA: TGCAGCGGGAACACAGGGGACTATGGCTACACCTTC
CDR3 protein: CSGNTGDYGYTF

D gene: TRBD1
clone size: -
CDR3 length: 16
V gene: TRBV5-6
J gene: TRBJ1-2
CDR3 DNA: TGTGCCAGCAGCGGGAGGTTCGGACAGGGGCTCGACGGCTACACCTTC
CDR3 protein: CASSGRFGQGLDGYTF

D gene: TRBD1
clone size: -
CDR3 length: 16
V gene: TRBV11-2
J gene: TRBJ1-2
CDR3 DNA: TGTGCCAGCAGCTTGCCGGGACAGGGTGTGTTAGGTGGCTACACCTTC
CDR3 protein: CASSLPGQGVLGGYTF

D gene: -
clone size: -
CDR3 length: 14
V gene: TRBV7-3
J gene: TRBJ2-3
CDR3 DNA: TGTGCCAGCAGCAAAAAGGGGACTCCAGATACGCAGTATTTT
CDR3 protein: CASSKKGTPDTQYF

D gene: -
clone size: -
CDR3 length: 14
V gene: TRBV19
J gene: TRBJ1-2
CDR3 DNA: TGTGCCAGTAGGTCACTAGATTCTAACTATGGCTACACCTTC
CDR3 protein: CASRSLDSNYGYTF

D gene: -
clone size: -
CDR3 length: 14
V gene: TRBV10-1
J gene: TRBJ2-7
CDR3 DNA: TGCGCCAGCAGTGATGGCAGCAGGGCCTACGAGCAGTACTTC
CDR3 protein: CASSDGSRAYEQYF

D gene: TRBD1
clone size: -
CDR3 length: 13
V gene: TRBV19
J gene: TRBJ2-5
CDR3 DNA: TGTGCCAGTAGTAGGGACAGGGAAGAGACCCAGTACTTC
CDR3 protein: CASSRDREETQYF

D gene: -
clone size: once
CDR3 length: 15
V gene: TRBV6-2/TRBV6-3
J gene: TRBJ2-3
CDR3 DNA: TGTGCCAGCAGTTACAGTGCGGGACCCACAGATACGCAGTATTTT
CDR3 protein: CASSYSAGPTDTQYF

D gene: -
clone size: -
CDR3 length: 14
V gene: TRBV3-1/TRBV3-2
J gene: TRBJ2-3
CDR3 DNA: TGTGCCAGCAGCCTTACAGGGTCAGCAGATACGCAGTATTTT
CDR3 protein: CASSLTGSADTQYF

D gene: -
clone size: -
CDR3 length: 15
V gene: TRBV16
J gene: TRBJ2-3
CDR3 DNA: TGTGCCAGCAGCCAACCGGGGTTCATTCCAGATACGCAGTATTTT
CDR3 protein: CASSQPGFIPDTQYF